The TCR beta chain under discussion was sequenced for a study of CD8+CD57+ T cells in acquired aplastic anemia. Study-level background: Mean DNA quantity obtained from sorted CD4+ and CD8+ cells was around 3.2 ug.

It was patients with CD8+CD57+ cell expansion by flow cytometry who were chosen for sequencing. Therapy had not been given to patients before blood sampling. V lost 3 bases to trimming and J lost 0 bases, with 12 bases between them. CDR3 size: 14 residues. Germline V CDR1 and CDR2: DFQATT, SNEGSKA (reference sequence). Genomic DNA templated the TCR beta VDJ and CDR3 profiling. From the reads, TCRdb called clonotypes with MiXCR, one entry per CDR3 protein. The sample has about 120,000 distinct CDR3 sequences; 50% to 60% are singletons. This sequence joins TRBV20-1 and TRBJ2-7; D is perhaps TRBD2 (5 bases). The sequenced material came from sorted CD4+, CD8+, or CD8+CD57+ T cells (not recorded which) from PBMCs. The sequence derives from a human donor with aplastic anemia. Here the CDR3 reads CSASVTGNSYEQYF. DNA for the CDR3: TGCAGTGCTAGCGTAACCGGGAACTCCTACGAGCAGTACTTC.